Here is one T cell receptor beta chain with its context. No antigen is known for it. As the library was built, unique molecular identifiers were attached to individual cDNA molecules. TCRdb used MiXCR to reprocess the RACE reads, holding one entry per CDR3 protein. Of about 120,000 distinct CDR3 sequences listed, over 10% are singletons. Time point described: patch test 1, 2 weeks after DPC sensitization. Treatment meaning: therapeutic diphenylcyclopropenone sensitization with weekly scalp DPC. The data are from a study of human T cells and chemical hapten exposure. Study details: The study enrolled mostly female patients with alopecia areata, totalis or universalis.

The germline V gene encodes CDR1 SQVTM and CDR2 ANQGSEA. J lost 1 base, V lost 4 bases, and 3 bases had no gene match. The CDR3 is 13 amino acids. Study-level results: With patch test score, the counts of PT1 expanded TCRs showed a positive correlation. The immune response of these alopecia patients might not match healthy individuals'.

The sample here was whole blood, taken in connection with sensitization to the hapten diphenylcyclopropenone (DPC). The chain has TRBV29-1 and TRBJ2-5, with TRBD1 matching 7 bases. This clonotype was obtained from a woman in her forties or fifties with alopecia areata. Some clones in this sample may be carry-over from other donors' samples. CDR3 sequence: CSVVWDSQETQYF. CDR3 DNA: TGCAGCGTTGTTTGGGACAGCCAAGAGACCCAGTACTTC.